A single count supports the clone carrying this T cell receptor (beta chain). Its antigen is not identified. The source of the sample is a study of T cell responses to AZD1222 COVID-19 vaccine. Regarding the study as a whole: Once two AZD1222 doses were given, Spike-specific TCR breadth and depth went up. Epitopes outside B.1.351 and B.1.1.7 mutated regions reportedly drew nearly half of spike TCRs.

Only in-frame clones appear in the TCRdb table, and some are missing; sequencing was by immunoSEQ multiplex PCR. The sample carries about 45,000 clones, around 80% recorded once. Per germline, CDR1 MNHEY and CDR2 SVGAGI. Deletions cut 6 bases from V and 8 bases from J, with 13 bases between. The CDR3 has 12 amino acids. This rearrangement joins TRBV6-5 to TRBJ1-2; the D is unclear. Sequencing was performed on peripheral blood, taken on day 0 of AZD1222 vaccination. This receptor was taken from an adult in good health. The CDR3 nucleotides are TGTGCCAGCAGAAGAGCCGACGGCGGCTACACCTTC. Amino acids: CASRRADGGYTF.